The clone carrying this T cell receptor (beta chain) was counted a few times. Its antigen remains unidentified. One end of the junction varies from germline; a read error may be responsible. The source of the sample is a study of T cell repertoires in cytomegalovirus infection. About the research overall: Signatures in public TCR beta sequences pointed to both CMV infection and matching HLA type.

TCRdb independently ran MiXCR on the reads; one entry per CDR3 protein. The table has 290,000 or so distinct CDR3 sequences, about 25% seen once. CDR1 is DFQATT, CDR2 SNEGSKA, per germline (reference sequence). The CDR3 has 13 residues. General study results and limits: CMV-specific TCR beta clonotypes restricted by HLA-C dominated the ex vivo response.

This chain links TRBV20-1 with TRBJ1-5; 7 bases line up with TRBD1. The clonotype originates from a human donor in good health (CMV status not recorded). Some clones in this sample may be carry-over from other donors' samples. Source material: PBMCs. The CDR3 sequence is CSARPTGEQPQHF. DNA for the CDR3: TGCAGCGCTAGACCAACAGGGGAACAGCCCCAGCATTTT.